This entry describes one TCR beta chain. Its antigen target is currently unknown. No per-base quality is available; no much larger clone lies one base away. This record comes from a study of shared clonotypes between healthy human individuals (dated by TCRdb to about 2020). Regarding the complete study: The cohort comprised a couple of women and a few men aged 18 to 49 years. For each donor, CD4 naive and CD4 memory were each run on three plates, CD8 naive on two plates, and CD8 memory on one plate. Blood TCR repertoires of five healthy adults were deeply sequenced to estimate repertoire size and the extent of clonotype sharing between individuals. Libraries were prepared and TCR repertoires were sequenced by different laboratories using diverse techniques, in order to increase sequencing depth and limit assay-specific biases. Per donor, leukapheresis produced somewhere between about 0.94 and 9 billion PBMCs.

TCR CDR3 regions were amplified from genomic DNA by multiplex PCR using the deep immunoSEQ assay. For each cell subset, the extracted genomic DNA was distributed evenly across all wells of several immunoSEQ 96-well plates, and each plate served as one replicate. For sorted subsets, each replicate PCR was loaded with 200 ng genomic DNA, equivalent to 30,000 or so T cell genomes. Purified libraries were quantified with a Qubit 3.0 fluorometer, sized on a Bioanalyzer 2100, and re-quantified with the KAPA Library Quantification kit. Every immunoSEQ 96-well plate was sequenced on a dedicated single-read 150-cycle Illumina NextSeq 550 flow cell. Regarding the original processing steps: The immunoSEQ output contained only junctional sequences without quality scores, so filtering could not match that applied to full-length reads. To assign V/J genes and CDR3, sequences were annotated against IMGT germline references using PyIR, a Python wrapper for IgBLAST v1.9. Any read was removed if the V/J assignment was weak (E-value above 1e-6), the CDR3 was missing, or the read contained stop codons, out-of-frame junctions, or ambiguous translated residues. V3J clonotypes were defined by identical inferred V gene, J gene, and CDR3 amino acid sequence. The percentage overlap between two repertoires was calculated by dividing the number of shared unique clonotypes by the size of the smaller repertoire. Repertoire richness was assessed with RTK rarefaction, the Chao1 estimator, and Recon v2.1 estimates of unobserved clonotypes. OLGA was used to compute generation probabilities for all TCRbeta clonotypes that the gDNA method yielded from a few donors. TCRdb carries this immuneACCESS record with in-frame sequences only. Its versions omit some clonotypes, under half of them owing to an unresolved V gene in the studies checked, with the rest unexplained. The V and J calls and clone size are taken from that table; D and trimming were inferred from the DNA. The sample table holds roughly 1,100,000 clones, of which around 75% were seen once. The ten biggest clones cover approximately 1.5% of the sample.

The germline V and J ends show losses of 1 base and 7 bases respectively, and no gene match explains 3 bases of the junction. Counted from cysteine to phenylalanine, this CDR3 has 14 amino acids. Only CDR3 DNA remains: 42 bases, in frame from the first base. CDR1 MNHNS and CDR2 SASEGT are derived from the germline V gene. Paper-wide results and their limitations: Only blood was sampled, and tissue TCR repertoires likely differ from those in blood. Across a handful of donors, approximately 4.9% of naive CD4, approximately 4% of naive CD8, under 2.5% of memory CD4, and approximately 0.4% of memory CD8 clonotypes were shared. Pairwise subsampling led to the expectation that sequencing depth would affect the degree of clonotype sharing among donors. Naive subsets generally had larger estimated clonotype richness than memory subsets did. Because the study included a small number of donors, the genetic and exposure-history diversity represented was limited. Incomplete sequencing was indicated by rarefaction of sorted-subset datasets, despite the large sequencing depth. Clonotypes shared by all four sorted-subset donors showed higher generation probabilities than non-shared clonotypes.

Healthy HIV-negative adults with no recently reported acute infections or vaccinations were included as donors. Only Caucasian adults living in Nashville, Tennessee, USA were represented among the donors. CD4+ T cells were enriched by magnetic negative selection; naive cells were then positively selected on CD45RA, and the negative fraction formed the memory subset. Blood was collected by leukapheresis, and PBMCs were isolated by Ficoll-Histopaque density gradient centrifugation and then cryopreserved in liquid nitrogen vapor phase. Analytical flow cytometry was used to check the purity and quantity of each magnetically sorted T cell population. Genomic DNA was isolated from each sorted fraction and quantified by UV absorbance on a Nanodrop 2000c.

The rearrangement combines TRBV6-1 with TRBJ1-2, with 10 bases in between that match TRBD1. Sequenced material: memory CD4+ T cells sorted from blood. This sample's cell subset or site label indicates: CD45RA-negative fraction. This clonotype was obtained from a man aged 18-30 years in good health. The CDR3 protein: CASSEGQGAAGYTF. The sequenced DNA is TGTGCCAGCAGTGAAGGACAGGGGGCTGCTGGCTACACCTTC.